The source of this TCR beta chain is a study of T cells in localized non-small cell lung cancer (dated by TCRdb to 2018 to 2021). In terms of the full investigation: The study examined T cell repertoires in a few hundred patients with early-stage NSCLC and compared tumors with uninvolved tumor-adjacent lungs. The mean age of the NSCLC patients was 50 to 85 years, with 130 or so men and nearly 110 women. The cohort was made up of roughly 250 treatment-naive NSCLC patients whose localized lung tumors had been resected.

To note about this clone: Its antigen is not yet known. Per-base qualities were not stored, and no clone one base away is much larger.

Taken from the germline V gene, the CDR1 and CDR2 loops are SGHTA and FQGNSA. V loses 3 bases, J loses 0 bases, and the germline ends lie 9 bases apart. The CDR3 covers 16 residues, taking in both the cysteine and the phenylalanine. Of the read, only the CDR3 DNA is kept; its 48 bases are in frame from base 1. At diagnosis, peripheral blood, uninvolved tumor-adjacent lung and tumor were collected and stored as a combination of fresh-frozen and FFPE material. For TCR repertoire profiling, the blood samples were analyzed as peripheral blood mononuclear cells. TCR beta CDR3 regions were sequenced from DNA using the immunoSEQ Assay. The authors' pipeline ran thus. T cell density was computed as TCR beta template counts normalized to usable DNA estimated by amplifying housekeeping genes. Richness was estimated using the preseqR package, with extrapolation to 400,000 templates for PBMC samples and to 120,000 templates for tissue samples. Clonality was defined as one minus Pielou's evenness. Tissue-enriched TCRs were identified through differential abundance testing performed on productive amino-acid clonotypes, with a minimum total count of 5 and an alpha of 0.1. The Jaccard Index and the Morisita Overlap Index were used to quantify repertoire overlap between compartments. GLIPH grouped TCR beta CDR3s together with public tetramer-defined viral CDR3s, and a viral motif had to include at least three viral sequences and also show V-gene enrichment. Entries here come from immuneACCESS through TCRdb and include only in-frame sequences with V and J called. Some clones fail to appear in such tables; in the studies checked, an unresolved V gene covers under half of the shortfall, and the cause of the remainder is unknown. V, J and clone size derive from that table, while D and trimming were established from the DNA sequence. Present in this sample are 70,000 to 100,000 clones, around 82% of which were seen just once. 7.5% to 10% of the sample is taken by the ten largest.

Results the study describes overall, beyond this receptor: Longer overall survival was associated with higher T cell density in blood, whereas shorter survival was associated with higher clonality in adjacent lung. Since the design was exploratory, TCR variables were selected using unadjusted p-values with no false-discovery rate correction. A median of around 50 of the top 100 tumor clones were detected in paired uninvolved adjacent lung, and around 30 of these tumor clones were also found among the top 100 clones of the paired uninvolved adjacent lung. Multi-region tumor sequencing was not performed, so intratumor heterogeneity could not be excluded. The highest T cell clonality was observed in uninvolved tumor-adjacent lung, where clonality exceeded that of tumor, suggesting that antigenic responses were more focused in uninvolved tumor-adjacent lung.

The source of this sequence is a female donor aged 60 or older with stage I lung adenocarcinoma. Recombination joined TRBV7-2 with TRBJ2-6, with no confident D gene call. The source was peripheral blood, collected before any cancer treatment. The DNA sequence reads TGTGCCAGCAGCTTGAGGATCCTCTCTGGGGCCAACGTCCTGACTTTC. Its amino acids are CASSLRILSGANVLTF. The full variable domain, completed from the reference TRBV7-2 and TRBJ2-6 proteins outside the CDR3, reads GAGVSQSPSNKVTEKGKDVELRCDPISGHTALYWYRQSLGQGLEFLIYFQGNSAPDKSGLPSDRFSAERTGGSVSTLTIQRTQQEDSAVYLCASSLRILSGANVLTFGAGSRLTVL.